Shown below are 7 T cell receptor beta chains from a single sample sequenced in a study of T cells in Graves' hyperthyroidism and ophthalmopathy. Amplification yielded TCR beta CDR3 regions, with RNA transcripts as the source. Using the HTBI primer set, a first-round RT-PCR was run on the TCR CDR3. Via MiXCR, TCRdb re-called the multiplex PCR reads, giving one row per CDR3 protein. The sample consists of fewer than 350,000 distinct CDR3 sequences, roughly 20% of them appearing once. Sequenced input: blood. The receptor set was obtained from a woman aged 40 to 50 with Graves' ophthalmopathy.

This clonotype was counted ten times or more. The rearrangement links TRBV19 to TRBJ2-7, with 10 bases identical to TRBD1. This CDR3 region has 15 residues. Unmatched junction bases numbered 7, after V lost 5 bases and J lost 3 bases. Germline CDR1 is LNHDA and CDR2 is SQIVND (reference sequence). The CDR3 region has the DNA TGTGCCAGTAGTGAACCGGGACAGGGGATCTACGAGCAGTACTTC. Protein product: CASSEPGQGIYEQYF.

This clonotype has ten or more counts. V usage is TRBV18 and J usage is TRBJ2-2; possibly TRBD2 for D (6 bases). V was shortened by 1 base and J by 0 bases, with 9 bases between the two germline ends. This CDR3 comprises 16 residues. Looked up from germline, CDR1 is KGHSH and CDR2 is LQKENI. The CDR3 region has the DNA TGTGCCAGCTCACCACTGAGGACTACGAACACCGGGGAGCTGTTTTTT. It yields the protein CASSPLRTTNTGELFF.

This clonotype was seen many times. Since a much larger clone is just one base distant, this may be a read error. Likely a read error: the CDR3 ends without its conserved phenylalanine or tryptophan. DNA of the CDR3: TGTGCCAGCAGTTTCAGCGACCGGACCTACGAGCAGTACTCC. Translating it yields CASSFSDRTYEQYS. The V gene is TRBV27, the J gene TRBJ2-7; D not resolved. The CDR3 runs to 14 residues. Germline V gene sequence: CDR1 MNHEY, CDR2 SMNVEV (reference sequence). Trimming pared 3 bases from V and 2 bases from J, leaving 11 bases between.

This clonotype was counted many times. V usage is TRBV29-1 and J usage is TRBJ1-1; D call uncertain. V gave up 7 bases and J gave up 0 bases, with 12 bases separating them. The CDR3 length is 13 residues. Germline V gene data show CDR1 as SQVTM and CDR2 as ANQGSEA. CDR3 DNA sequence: TGCAGCGGGAAACGGGAAATGAACACTGAAGCTTTCTTT. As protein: CSGKREMNTEAFF.

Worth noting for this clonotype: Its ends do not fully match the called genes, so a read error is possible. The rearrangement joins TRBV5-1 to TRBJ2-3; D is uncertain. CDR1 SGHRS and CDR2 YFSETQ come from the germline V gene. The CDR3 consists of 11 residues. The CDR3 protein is CASSLGDSQYF. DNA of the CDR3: TGCGCCAGCAGCTTGGGAGATTCGCAGTATTTT.

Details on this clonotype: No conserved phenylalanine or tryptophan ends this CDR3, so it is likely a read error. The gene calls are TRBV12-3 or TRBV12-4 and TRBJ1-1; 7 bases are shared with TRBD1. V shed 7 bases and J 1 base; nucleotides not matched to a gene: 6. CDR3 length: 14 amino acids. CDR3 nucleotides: TGTGCCAGCACAGGGGGTCTGGGGAACACTGAAGCTTTCCTT. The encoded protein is CASTGGLGNTEAFL.

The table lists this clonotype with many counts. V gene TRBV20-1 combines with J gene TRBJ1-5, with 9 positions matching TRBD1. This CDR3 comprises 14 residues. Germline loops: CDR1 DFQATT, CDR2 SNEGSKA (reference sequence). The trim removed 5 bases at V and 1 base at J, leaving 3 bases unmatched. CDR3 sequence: CSAGGQGSNQPQHF. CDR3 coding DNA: TGCAGTGCTGGGGGACAGGGCAGCAATCAGCCCCAGCATTTT.